The 21 T cell receptor beta chains below all came from one sample that was sequenced in a study of cytomegalovirus exposure and HLA in healthy donors. TCRdb's table, derived via immunoSEQ multiplex PCR, lists solely in-frame clones and lacks some. The table has some 150,000 clones, about 88% seen once. Sequences were obtained from PBMCs. These receptors were collected from a woman aged 18 to 35 in good health and CMV-seropositive.

This chain links TRBV5-4 with TRBJ2-7, with D perhaps matching TRBD2 (6 bases). Per germline, CDR1 SGHNT and CDR2 YYREEE (reference sequence). V shed 2 bases and J shed 2 bases, with 11 bases lying between them. This CDR3 has 14 amino acids. CDR3 residues: CASSFPGVPYEQYF. DNA of the CDR3: TGTGCCAGCAGCTTCCCGGGGGTCCCCTACGAGCAGTACTTC.

Here the CDR3 reads CASSYASMNTGELFF. CDR3 sequence (DNA): TGTGCCAGCAGTTACGCCTCTATGAACACCGGGGAGCTGTTTTTT. V and J are TRBV6-6 and TRBJ2-2; D not certain. The CDR3 spans 15 residues. Germline CDR1 and CDR2: MNHNY and SVGAGI (reference sequence). Trimming removed 2 bases at V and 1 base at J, with 8 bases between.

This chain links TRBV14 with TRBJ1-4, with D perhaps matching TRBD1 (6 bases). The CDR3 runs 16 residues. Trimming removed 4 bases from V and 7 bases from J, with 19 bases in between. The germline CDR1 and CDR2 sequences are SGHDN and FVKESK. The CDR3 sequence: CASSLGADTGFEKLFF. The CDR3 DNA sequence: TGTGCCAGCAGCCTCGGGGCCGATACAGGGTTTGAAAAACTGTTTTTT.

This clone was seen only once. V and J are TRBV6-1 and TRBJ1-1; 8 bases map to TRBD1. CDR3 length: 15 residues. V lost 6 bases and J lost 1; bases outside the gene matches: 7. Germline V CDR1 and CDR2: MNHNS, SASEGT. The CDR3 is CASSGKTGANTEAFF. In nucleotides, the CDR3 is TGTGCCAGCAGCGGCAAGACAGGGGCGAACACTGAAGCTTTCTTT.

The chain has TRBV18 and TRBJ2-1, with 13 bases lining up with TRBD2. The germline V gene encodes CDR1 KGHSH and CDR2 LQKENI. V shed 6 bases, J shed 5 bases, and the junction held 4 bases outside the gene matches. The CDR3 is made up of 15 amino acids. The CDR3 protein is CASSAGTSGNNEQFF. The CDR3 bases are TGTGCCAGCTCTGCCGGGACTAGCGGGAACAATGAGCAGTTCTTC. Full variable domain (outside the CDR3, taken from reference TRBV18 and TRBJ2-1): NAGVMQNPRHLVRRRGQEARLRCSPMKGHSHVYWYRQLPEEGLKFMVYLQKENIIDESGMPKERFSAEFPKEGPSILRIQQVVRGDSAAYFCASSAGTSGNNEQFFGPGTRLTVL.

The chain recombines TRBV6-1 with TRBJ1-5; no reliable D call. The CDR3 contains 15 residues. Trimming took off 2 bases at V and 4 bases at J, with 12 bases between the two ends. Germline CDR1 is MNHNS and CDR2 is SASEGT. CDR3 sequence reads: CASSEIVGVNQPQHF. CDR3 coding DNA: TGTGCCAGCAGTGAAATTGTCGGGGTAAATCAGCCCCAGCATTTT.

This clone has a handful of counts. The chain employs TRBV28 and TRBJ2-2; 13 bases align to TRBD2. CDR3 length: 18 residues. Germline lookup yields CDR1 MDHEN and CDR2 SYDVKM. The V and J ends lost 6 bases and 5 bases, in that order; junction bases with no gene match: 12. This CDR3 reads CASRPTSGRAGGTGELFF. The CDR3 DNA follows: TGTGCCAGCAGGCCCACTAGCGGGAGGGCCGGGGGAACCGGGGAGCTGTTTTTT.

The rearrangement joins TRBV14 to TRBJ2-7; D is possibly TRBD2 (6 bases). Germline loops: CDR1 SGHDN, CDR2 FVKESK. Trimming shortened V by 4 bases and J by 3 bases, and 13 bases separated the two germline ends. The CDR3 is 14 residues long. DNA of the CDR3: TGTGCCAGCAGCCTACTATCGGGAGACTACGAGCAGTACTTC. It yields the protein CASSLLSGDYEQYF.

This chain links TRBV11-3 with TRBJ2-5, with D possibly TRBD1 on 5 matching bases. V lost 4 bases, J lost 7 bases, and 16 bases lay in between. Per the germline V gene, CDR1 is SGHNT and CDR2 is YENEEA. This CDR3 contains 14 residues. The CDR3 region has the DNA TGTGCCAGCAGCTCTGACAGAGCCGGAAGGACCCAGTACTTC. Translating gives CASSSDRAGRTQYF.

The rearrangement joins TRBV11-2 to TRBJ2-3, with 9 bases aligning to TRBD2. The V gene end was trimmed by 5 bases and the J gene end by 2 bases; junction bases not matched to a gene: 5. The germline gives CDR1 SGHAT, CDR2 FQNNGV. CDR3 length: 15 amino acids. This CDR3 is CASSPGLADTDTQYF. The CDR3 nucleotides are TGTGCCAGCAGCCCGGGACTAGCAGACACAGATACGCAGTATTTT. The variable domain in full, with the rest retrieved from reference TRBV11-2 and TRBJ2-3, is EAGVAQSPRYKIIEKRQSVAFWCNPISGHATLYWYQQILGQGPKLLIQFQNNGVVDDSQLPKDRFSAERLKGVDSTLKIQPAKLEDSAVYLCASSPGLADTDTQYFGPGTRLTVL.

The chain uses TRBV10-1 and TRBJ2-7; weak D call: TRBD2 (5 bases). The germline V gene has CDR1 WNHNN and CDR2 SYGVQD (reference sequence). Trimming took 2 bases from V and 3 from J, leaving 8 bases between them. The CDR3 has 13 amino acids. This chain's CDR3 is CASSEEGSYEQYF. The CDR3, as DNA: TGCGCCAGCAGTGAGGAGGGAAGCTACGAGCAGTACTTC.

The rearrangement joins TRBV2 to TRBJ2-5; TRBD2 matches 9 bases. V shed 3 bases, J shed 4 bases, and the junction held 3 bases outside the gene matches. Germline values: CDR1 SNHLY, CDR2 FYNNEI. The CDR3 extends over 14 amino acids. The CDR3 loop reads CASSDRAGGETQYF. CDR3 coding DNA: TGTGCCAGCAGTGACAGAGCGGGAGGAGAGACCCAGTACTTC.

V usage is TRBV25-1 and J usage is TRBJ1-1, with 9 positions matching TRBD1. CDR1 is MGHDK and CDR2 is SYGVNS in the germline V gene. The CDR3 is made up of 14 amino acids. After removal of 5 bases from V and 5 bases from J, the junction contained 6 bases not matched to a gene. CDR3 sequence: CASSPTGGGTEAFF. DNA of the CDR3: TGTGCCAGCAGTCCGACAGGGGGGGGGACTGAAGCTTTCTTT.

The chain combines TRBV7-8 with TRBJ2-4, with 12 bases lining up with TRBD1. V dropped 5 bases and J dropped 2; count of bases not matched to a gene: 13. CDR1 and CDR2 from the germline V gene are SGHVS and FQNEAQ. The CDR3 contains 19 residues. The CDR3 here is CASSLKWDRGRGTKNIQYF. The CDR3 nucleotides are TGTGCCAGCAGCCTTAAGTGGGACAGGGGGCGCGGGACCAAAAACATTCAGTACTTC.

As DNA, the CDR3 is TGTGCCAGCAGCTTAGAATCTAGCGGGAGGTACAATGAGCAGTTCTTC. Its translation is CASSLESSGRYNEQFF. This chain joins TRBV11-3 and TRBJ2-1, with 11 bases identical to TRBD2. Germline V gene lookup returns CDR1 SGHNT and CDR2 YENEEA. The V and J ends lost 0 bases and 4 bases, in that order; junction bases with no gene match: 2. The CDR3 extends over 16 amino acids. The full variable domain, rest sourced from reference TRBV11-3 and TRBJ2-1, is EAGVVQSPRYKIIEKKQPVAFWCNPISGHNTLYWYLQNLGQGPELLIRYENEEAVDDSQLPKDRFSAERLKGVDSTLKIQPAELGDSAVYLCASSLESSGRYNEQFFGPGTRLTVL.

This sequence joins TRBV5-1 and TRBJ1-1, with TRBD1 matching 7 bases. The CDR3 has 13 residues. Germline V lookup: CDR1 SGHRS, CDR2 YFSETQ. V gave up 0 bases and J gave up 9 bases; unmatched junction bases: 5. The CDR3 is CASSLVQGDKAFF. DNA of the CDR3: TGCGCCAGCAGCTTGGTCCAGGGGGACAAAGCTTTCTTT.

In its sample, this clone was seen once. In DNA, the CDR3 is TGTGCCACCAGGGGTGTAGCGGGGACATTCACAGATACGCAGTATTTT. Translation gives CATRGVAGTFTDTQYF. The chain couples TRBV25-1 to TRBJ2-3; 8 bases are shared with TRBD2. Trimming at V came to 10 bases and at J to 2 bases, leaving 14 bases not matched to a gene. The CDR3 length is 16 residues. Per germline, CDR1 MGHDK and CDR2 SYGVNS.

The J gene is TRBJ2-3, the V gene TRBV27, with D possibly being TRBD2 (6 bases). The CDR3 length is 19 residues. From germline, CDR1 is MNHEY and CDR2 SMNVEV (reference sequence). The V end was cut by 6 bases, the J end by 8 bases, with 33 bases between. CDR3 amino acids: CASSKSGTQALNPVGTQYF. CDR3 coding DNA: TGTGCCAGCAGCAAAAGTGGGACTCAGGCTTTGAACCCGGTCGGTACGCAGTATTTT.

This chain connects TRBV29-1 to TRBJ2-2; possibly TRBD2 for D (6 bases). This CDR3 has 15 residues. V was clipped by 5 bases and J by 5 bases, with 18 bases between them. CDR1 is SQVTM, CDR2 ANQGSEA, per germline. CDR3 sequence (DNA): TGCAGCGTTCTTCTAGCGAGAGGAGGTACCGGGGAGCTGTTTTTT. Translating it yields CSVLLARGGTGELFF.

The chain combines TRBV6-1 with TRBJ1-1; 7 nucleotides match TRBD1. V was pared by 5 bases and J by 4 bases, with 7 bases of the junction left unmatched. Germline-derived CDR1 and CDR2 are MNHNS and SASEGT. This CDR3 is 14 amino acids long. CDR3 DNA sequence: TGTGCCAGCAGTAAACAGGGGCCCGGCACTGAAGCTTTCTTT. This codes for CASSKQGPGTEAFF.

The chain is built from TRBV4-1 and TRBJ2-1; TRBD1 is a possible D gene (6 bases). This CDR3 has 16 amino acids. The germline CDR1 and CDR2 sequences are MGHRA and YSYEKL. The ends were cut back, 0 bases at V and 8 bases at J, with 17 bases in the middle. The CDR3 spells CASSQDRWGSGDEQFF. For the CDR3, the DNA is TGCGCCAGCAGCCAAGATAGATGGGGCTCAGGGGATGAGCAGTTCTTC.